Each of the 24 T cell receptor beta chains below was sequenced from the same sample in a study of T cells after yellow fever vaccination. TCRdb processed the 5' RACE reads anew with MiXCR; each CDR3 protein has one entry. The table has approximately 140,000 distinct CDR3 sequences, roughly 8% seen once. Sample: CD4+ T cells sorted from PBMCs, taken 5 days after the yellow fever booster vaccination. The receptors shown here come from a man in his thirties or forties who received the YFV17D yellow fever vaccine.

There are many counts of this clonotype. The chain links TRBV4-3 to TRBJ2-1; 11 bases fit TRBD2. The V and J ends lost 0 bases and 3 bases, in that order; junction bases with no gene match: 7. The CDR3 is 18 residues long. Germline assignment: CDR1 LGHNA and CDR2 YSLEER. CDR3 residues: CASSQDQPTSGNYNEQFF. Here the CDR3 DNA reads TGCGCCAGCAGCCAAGACCAGCCGACTAGCGGGAACTACAATGAGCAGTTCTTC.

This clonotype was seen a few times. The genes are TRBV12-3 or TRBV12-4 and TRBJ2-3; D gene ambiguous. The CDR3 spans 12 residues. Trimming took off 3 bases at V and 7 bases at J, with 8 bases between the two ends. Here the CDR3 DNA reads TGTGCCAGCAGTTTGCGCGGTAATACGCAGTATTTT. Its translation: CASSLRGNTQYF.

This clonotype was seen ten or more times. The V gene is TRBV2, the J gene TRBJ2-1; the match to TRBD1 covers 9 bases. The V gene's germline CDR1 is SNHLY and CDR2 FYNNEI. V dropped 3 bases and J dropped 8; count of bases not matched to a gene: 8. The CDR3 runs to 15 residues. CDR3 sequence reads: CASSDRDRAIDEQFF. The DNA of the CDR3 is TGTGCCAGCAGTGACCGGGACAGGGCCATCGATGAGCAGTTCTTC.

In its sample, this clonotype was seen many times. CDR3 nucleotide sequence: TGTGCCAGCAGCTTAGCTAGCGGGAGCCGGACCGGGGAGCTGTTTTTT. It codes for CASSLASGSRTGELFF. V usage is TRBV7-2 and J usage is TRBJ2-2; 9 nucleotides line up with TRBD2. This CDR3 is built from 16 residues. Germline lookup yields CDR1 SGHTA and CDR2 FQGNSA. The trim removed 0 bases at V and 5 bases at J, leaving 4 bases unmatched.

This clonotype showed up many times. CDR3 sequence: CASSQNRDNEQFF. The CDR3 bases are TGCGCCAGCAGCCAGAATAGGGACAATGAGCAGTTCTTC. V usage is TRBV5-1 and J usage is TRBJ2-1; unclear D gene. Germline loops: CDR1 SGHRS, CDR2 YFSETQ. Trimming took off 4 bases at V and 5 bases at J, with 10 bases between the two ends. The CDR3 totals 13 residues. The full variable domain, with the rest looked up from reference TRBV5-1 and TRBJ2-1, is KAGVTQTPRYLIKTRGQQVTLSCSPISGHRSVSWYQQTPGQGLQFLFEYFSETQRNKGNFPGRFSGRQFSNSRSEMNVSTLELGDSALYLCASSQNRDNEQFFGPGTRLTVL.

This clonotype came up many times. The genes are TRBV18 and TRBJ1-1; the match to TRBD1 covers 10 bases. This CDR3 is built from 16 residues. J lost 2 bases, V lost 3 bases, and 6 bases had no gene match. CDR1 is KGHSH and CDR2 is LQKENI in the germline V gene. Written as DNA, the CDR3 is TGTGCCAGCTCACCCTCGACAGGGGGCTACAACACTGAAGCTTTCTTT. Protein: CASSPSTGGYNTEAFF.

At least ten counts were recorded for this clonotype. The gene calls are TRBV7-9 and TRBJ2-7; 9 bases map to TRBD1. Unmatched junction bases numbered 4, after V lost 3 bases and J lost 1 base. This CDR3 region has 15 residues. In germline, CDR1 is SEHNR, CDR2 FQNEAQ (reference sequence). The CDR3 loop reads CASSFPGTGSYEQYF. The CDR3 coding sequence is TGTGCCAGCAGCTTCCCCGGGACAGGGTCCTACGAGCAGTACTTC. Filled out from reference TRBV7-9 and TRBJ2-7, the complete variable domain reads DTGVSQNPRHKITKRGQNVTFRCDPISEHNRLYWYRQTLGQGPEFLTYFQNEAQLEKSRLLSDRFSAERPKGSFSTLEIQRTEQGDSAMYLCASSFPGTGSYEQYFGPGTRLTVT.

A note on this clonotype: A much larger clone is a single base away; this may be a read error. The gene calls are TRBV7-8 and TRBJ2-1; 13 nucleotides agree with TRBD2. CDR3 length equals 18 residues. Germline lookup yields CDR1 SGHVS and CDR2 FQNEAQ. CDR3 sequence reads: CASSVEGLAGSSYNEQLF. The CDR3 region has the DNA TGTGCCAGCAGCGTAGAGGGACTAGCGGGAAGCTCCTACAATGAGCAGCTCTTC.

This clonotype was seen repeatedly, ten times or more. The genes are TRBV24-1 and TRBJ2-5; D remains ambiguous. V lost 4 bases and J lost 2, with 10 bases in between. Germline loops: CDR1 KGHDR, CDR2 SFDVKD. This CDR3 spans 14 amino acids. CDR3 protein: CATSDPGVQETQYF. For the CDR3, the DNA is TGTGCCACCAGTGACCCTGGGGTGCAAGAGACCCAGTACTTC.

This clonotype was counted at least ten times. The chain uses TRBV4-2 and TRBJ2-3; TRBD1 might be the D (5 bases). Germline V gives CDR1 LGHNA, CDR2 YNFKEQ. The CDR3 runs to 17 residues. Trimming took 1 base from V and 0 from J, leaving 14 bases between them. The CDR3 sequence: CASSQAATAVSTDTQYF. For the CDR3, the DNA is TGTGCCAGCAGCCAAGCGGCGACAGCAGTTAGCACAGATACGCAGTATTTT.

This chain uses TRBV5-1 with TRBJ2-7; 15 bases agree with TRBD2. The CDR3 is 16 amino acids. V was clipped by 4 bases and J by 2 bases; unmatched bases: 4. Germline loops: CDR1 SGHRS, CDR2 YFSETQ. CDR3 DNA: TGCGCCAGCAGCCCGGGACTAGCGGGAGGCGCCTACGAGCAGTACTTC. Amino acid sequence: CASSPGLAGGAYEQYF.

This clonotype occurred many times. As DNA, the CDR3 is TGTGCCAGCAGCTCACGGGACTCCTTCTCCTACGAGCAGTACTTC. It translates to CASSSRDSFSYEQYF. The chain has TRBV9 and TRBJ2-7; tentative D call: TRBD2 (6 bases). V was pared by 4 bases and J by 0 bases, with 14 bases between. The CDR3 is made up of 15 amino acids. Germline loops: CDR1 SGDLS, CDR2 YYNGEE. Combining the CDR3 with reference TRBV9 and TRBJ2-7 gives the whole variable domain DSGVTQTPKHLITATGQRVTLRCSPRSGDLSVYWYQQSLDQGLQFLIQYYNGEERAKGNILERFSAQQFPDLHSELNLSSLELGDSALYFCASSSRDSFSYEQYFGPGTRLTVT.

This clonotype occurred many times. The CDR3 spells CASSEGEGPYNEQFF. CDR3 coding DNA: TGTGCCAGCAGTGAAGGAGAGGGGCCCTACAATGAGCAGTTCTTC. The chain is built from TRBV2 and TRBJ2-1; D assignment may be TRBD1 or TRBD2 (5 bases each). CDR1 is SNHLY and CDR2 is FYNNEI in the germline V gene. The CDR3 has 15 amino acids. V was trimmed by 1 base and J by 2 bases, leaving 9 bases between them.

This clonotype was detected many times. The CDR3 protein is CSAGAGAYEQYF. Written as DNA, the CDR3 is TGCAGTGCGGGAGCGGGCGCCTACGAGCAGTACTTC. This chain joins TRBV20-1 and TRBJ2-7, with D possibly matching TRBD2 (6 bases). Germline V CDR1 and CDR2: DFQATT, SNEGSKA (reference sequence). This CDR3 is 12 amino acids long. V lost 6 bases, J lost 2 bases, and 11 bases lay in between.

This clonotype has a count of ten or more. This chain uses TRBV18 with TRBJ2-5; 7 nucleotides line up with TRBD1. This CDR3 comprises 14 residues. Losses at the gene ends were 5 bases for V and 1 base for J; bases not matched to a gene: 4. CDR1 is KGHSH and CDR2 is LQKENI in the germline V gene. In DNA form, the CDR3 reads TGTGCCAGCTCATGGACAGGTGGCCAAGAGACCCAGTACTTC. Translating it yields CASSWTGGQETQYF.

This sequence joins TRBV29-1 and TRBJ2-1; D remains unclear. Trimming shortened V by 4 bases and J by 2 bases, and 6 bases separated the two germline ends. Germline CDR1 and CDR2: SQVTM and ANQGSEA. This CDR3 is built from 12 residues. CDR3 residues: CSVAPAYNEQFF. In DNA form, the CDR3 reads TGCAGCGTTGCCCCTGCCTACAATGAGCAGTTCTTC.

This clonotype was seen many times. The chain combines TRBV6-1 with TRBJ2-6; D not certain. Germline V lookup: CDR1 MNHNS, CDR2 SASEGT. The CDR3 is 15 residues long. The V end lost 6 bases, the J end lost 4 bases, and 13 bases lay between the germline ends. In nucleotides, the CDR3 is TGTGCCAGCAGGGGGTTGTCTTCGGGGGCCAACGTCCTGACTTTC. This sequence encodes CASRGLSSGANVLTF.

This clonotype was seen many times. The chain couples TRBV7-8 to TRBJ2-4; 7 bases are a match to TRBD1. In germline, CDR1 is SGHVS, CDR2 FQNEAQ. The V segment lost 11 bases and the J segment 4 bases; nucleotides outside the gene matches: 5. The CDR3 runs to 12 residues. CDR3 protein: CAPGTDKNIQYF. In DNA, the CDR3 is TGTGCCCCAGGGACAGATAAAAACATTCAGTACTTC. The whole variable domain, filled in from reference TRBV7-8 and TRBJ2-4, reads GAGVSQSPRYKVAKRGQDVALRCDPISGHVSLFWYQQALGQGPEFLTYFQNEAQLDKSGLPSDRFFAERPEGSVSTLKIQRTQQEDSAVYLCAPGTDKNIQYFGAGTRLSVL.

This clonotype was observed many times. V is TRBV4-3 and J is TRBJ2-3; 8 bases fit TRBD2. The CDR3 has 13 residues. The germline V gene has CDR1 LGHNA and CDR2 YSLEER. The trim removed 2 bases at V and 5 bases at J, leaving 0 bases unmatched. CDR3 in DNA: TGCGCCAGCAGCCAACTAGCGGGAGATACGCAGTATTTT. Amino acid sequence: CASSQLAGDTQYF.

Ten or more counts support this clonotype. The gene calls are TRBV7-8 and TRBJ1-6, with TRBD1 identical over 7 bases. The CDR3 spans 15 residues. The germline V gene encodes CDR1 SGHVS and CDR2 FQNEAQ. Trimming removed 5 bases from V and 7 bases from J; junction bases left unmatched: 8. The CDR3: CASSGSGTANSPLHF. CDR3 sequence (DNA): TGTGCCAGCAGCGGATCCGGGACAGCGAATTCACCCCTCCACTTT.

There are many counts of this clonotype. The V call is TRBV18, the J call TRBJ2-7, with TRBD1 as a possible D gene (5 bases). Trimming pared 3 bases from V and 3 bases from J, leaving 12 bases between. CDR1 and CDR2 (germline): KGHSH, LQKENI. The CDR3 runs to 14 residues. Here the CDR3 reads CASSPLIDSYEQYF. The CDR3 DNA reads TGTGCCAGCTCACCTTTAATCGACAGCTACGAGCAGTACTTC.

This clonotype was recorded many times. The chain has TRBV14 and TRBJ2-2; a possible D gene is TRBD1 (6 bases). This CDR3 comprises 16 residues. V gave up 1 base and J gave up 3 bases, with 12 bases separating them. Germline CDR1 and CDR2: SGHDN and FVKESK. CDR3 sequence reads: CASSQVTGTYTGELFF. The DNA for the CDR3 is TGTGCCAGCAGCCAAGTTACAGGGACCTACACCGGGGAGCTGTTTTTT.

At least ten counts were recorded for this clonotype. The chain joins TRBV5-4 to TRBJ2-2; 7 bases are shared with TRBD1. The CDR3 spans 14 residues. J was trimmed by 5 bases and V by 1 base; bases with no gene match: 2. The germline CDR1 and CDR2 sequences are SGHNT and YYREEE (reference sequence). The chain's CDR3 is CASSLSTGTGELFF. The DNA of the CDR3 is TGTGCCAGCAGCTTGTCGACAGGGACCGGGGAGCTGTTTTTT.

This clonotype has ten or more counts. The chain is built from TRBV5-6 and TRBJ1-1; TRBD1 matches at 11 bases. CDR1 SGHDT and CDR2 YYEEEE come from the germline V gene. Trimming took 4 bases from V and 10 from J; bases not matched to a gene: 9. The CDR3 is 14 residues long. The CDR3 reads CASSLRTGGYAAFF. As DNA, the CDR3 is TGTGCCAGCAGCCTGAGGACAGGGGGCTACGCAGCTTTCTTT. The whole variable domain, remainder taken from reference TRBV5-6 and TRBJ1-1, is DAGVTQSPTHLIKTRGQQVTLRCSPKSGHDTVSWYQQALGQGPQFIFQYYEEEERQRGNFPDRFSGHQFPNYSSELNVNALLLGDSALYLCASSLRTGGYAAFFGQGTRLTVV.